Listed below are T cell receptor beta chains from one sample, sequenced in a study of blood T cells in healthy people across ages. TCRdb reprocessed the 5' RACE reads via MiXCR and lists one record per CDR3 protein. The sample lists 850,000 to 1,000,000 distinct CDR3 sequences, roughly half occurring once. The material sequenced was blood. These receptors originate from a woman aged 55-70 years in good health. The CDR3 runs from the conserved cysteine through the conserved F or W. D genes are given only for firm matches. Expanded clones get a size class; other rows say once, few or many, or leave the size out.

TRBV9	TRBJ2-3	-	-	CASSPPPGQPSTDTQYF	TGTGCCAGCAGCCCTCCACCCGGACAACCTAGCACAGATACGCAGTATTTT
TRBV20-1	TRBJ2-7	-	few	CSARKTSVYEQYF	TGCAGTGCTCGAAAGACTAGTGTCTACGAGCAGTACTTC
TRBV5-5	TRBJ1-1	-	-	CASRIFQRTNTEAFF	TGTGCCAGCAGAATCTTCCAGCGGACGAACACTGAAGCTTTCTTT
TRBV6-6	TRBJ1-2	-	-	CASSGGWNGYTF	TGTGCCAGCTCCGGAGGATGGAATGGCTACACCTTC
TRBV6-6	TRBJ2-5	-	many	CASSYSRETQYF	TGTGCCAGCAGTTACTCGAGAGAGACCCAGTACTTC
TRBV10-3	TRBJ2-5	TRBD2	-	CAIRDQSGNNEQYF	TGTGCCATCAGGGATCAAAGCGGGAACAATGAGCAGTACTTC
TRBV12-3/TRBV12-4	TRBJ2-3	-	few	CASSLNIGTDTQYF	TGTGCCAGCAGTTTGAACATAGGGACAGATACGCAGTATTTT
TRBV7-2	TRBJ1-5	-	-	CASSVTITQPQHF	TGTGCCAGCAGCGTTACCATAACTCAGCCCCAGCATTTT
TRBV29-1	TRBJ2-5	-	-	CSGIHDKQETQYF	TGCAGCGGGATTCATGACAAACAAGAGACCCAGTACTTC
TRBV4-3	TRBJ1-3	-	-	CASSQGTGNTIYF	TGCGCCAGCAGCCAAGGTACCGGGAACACCATATATTTT
TRBV29-1	TRBJ2-1	-	few	CSVGGRALGRGYNEQFF	TGCAGCGTTGGGGGCAGGGCGCTAGGTAGGGGGTACAATGAGCAGTTCTTC
TRBV29-1	TRBJ1-2	-	-	CSVYNRDGKDYGYTF	TGCAGCGTATATAACAGGGATGGGAAAGACTATGGCTACACCTTC
TRBV5-1	TRBJ2-1	TRBD2	-	CASRTGTGGPEDEQFF	TGCGCCAGCCGCACAGGCACGGGAGGGCCGGAGGATGAGCAGTTCTTC
TRBV12-3/TRBV12-4	TRBJ2-3	-	-	CASSSDPDTQYF	TGTGCCAGCAGTTCGGATCCAGATACGCAGTATTTT
TRBV6-5	TRBJ2-1	TRBD2	few	CASTSGGGRLYNEQFF	TGTGCCAGCACCTCGGGAGGGGGGCGATTGTACAATGAGCAGTTCTTC
TRBV4-1	TRBJ2-7	TRBD2	few	CASSPTGTKSSYEQYF	TGCGCCAGCAGCCCAACCGGGACTAAAAGCTCCTACGAGCAGTACTTC
TRBV5-1	TRBJ2-5	-	-	CASRWGETYQETQYF	TGCGCCAGCAGGTGGGGGGAGACCTACCAAGAGACCCAGTACTTC
TRBV15	TRBJ2-7	TRBD1	few	CATSRERGQGYEQYF	TGTGCCACCAGCAGAGAACGGGGACAGGGGTACGAGCAGTACTTC
TRBV7-3	TRBJ2-1	TRBD1	-	CASSLTGQGFNEQFF	TGTGCCAGCAGCTTAACGGGACAGGGGTTCAATGAGCAGTTCTTC
TRBV5-5	TRBJ1-3	-	-	CASSRTAGNTIYF	TGTGCCAGCAGCCGGACAGCCGGAAACACCATATATTTT
TRBV4-1	TRBJ2-6	-	few	CASSQASGQGRSGANVLTF	TGCGCCAGCAGCCAAGCAAGTGGGCAGGGGCGTTCTGGGGCCAACGTCCTGACTTTC
TRBV7-9	TRBJ2-7	TRBD1	-	CASSSRDRNYEQYF	TGTGCCAGCAGCTCCCGGGACAGGAACTACGAGCAGTACTTC
TRBV7-2	TRBJ2-7	-	once	CASSGGGSSYEQYF	TGTGCCAGCAGCGGGGGCGGTTCCTCCTACGAGCAGTACTTC
TRBV2	TRBJ1-6	-	-	CASSVRPEGSPLHF	TGTGCCAGCAGTGTCCGTCCAGAAGGTTCACCCCTCCACTTT
TRBV7-2	TRBJ1-2	-	-	CASRPAGNKGNGYTF	TGTGCCAGCAGGCCGGCCGGTAATAAGGGAAATGGCTACACCTTC
TRBV29-1	TRBJ2-7	-	-	CSASWGRASEQYF	TGCAGCGCCTCTTGGGGCAGGGCGAGCGAGCAGTACTTC
TRBV9	TRBJ2-1	-	few	CASSVSPGRNEQFF	TGTGCCAGCAGCGTCTCCCCAGGGCGGAATGAGCAGTTCTTC
TRBV9	TRBJ2-1	-	-	CASSVEPGGNEQFF	TGTGCCAGCAGCGTAGAACCCGGGGGTAATGAGCAGTTCTTC
TRBV5-1	TRBJ2-5	-	-	CASSHRDRRETQYF	TGCGCCAGCAGCCACCGGGACCGAAGAGAGACCCAGTACTTC
TRBV6-1	TRBJ1-2	TRBD1	-	CATRDRSDYGYTF	TGTGCCACCAGGGACAGGTCGGACTATGGCTACACCTTC
TRBV4-2	TRBJ2-4	TRBD1	few	CASSQITGGTGNIQYF	TGTGCCAGCAGCCAAATTACAGGGGGCACGGGCAACATTCAGTACTTC
TRBV20-1	TRBJ2-5	-	-	CSAEGGGLGETQYF	TGCAGTGCTGAGGGAGGGGGGTTGGGAGAGACCCAGTACTTC
TRBV6-1	TRBJ2-3	TRBD1	-	CASSEEQDRLYTDTQYF	TGTGCCAGCAGTGAAGAACAGGACAGGCTTTACACAGATACGCAGTATTTT
TRBV5-1	TRBJ2-7	TRBD2	many	CASSWGGYEQYF	TGCGCCAGCAGCTGGGGGGGTTACGAGCAGTACTTC
TRBV28	TRBJ2-7	TRBD1	-	CASTEGGDRVFEQYF	TGTGCCAGCACCGAAGGAGGGGACAGGGTCTTCGAGCAGTACTTC
TRBV4-1	TRBJ2-7	TRBD1	-	CASSQSGQGPYEQYF	TGCGCCAGCAGCCAGTCGGGACAGGGTCCGTACGAGCAGTACTTC
TRBV4-1	TRBJ2-3	TRBD1	-	CASSQQTGGGTDTQYF	TGCGCCAGCAGCCAACAGACAGGGGGTGGCACAGATACGCAGTATTTT
TRBV6-5	TRBJ2-5	TRBD1	-	CASSYSPYGQAEETQYF	TGTGCCAGCAGTTACTCGCCTTATGGACAGGCCGAAGAGACCCAGTACTTC